These T cell receptor beta chains were read from a single sample in a study of blood T cell repertoires in COVID-19. The repertoire was sequenced with immunoSEQ multiplex PCR; TCRdb's copy has only in-frame clones and lacks some. The sample yields approximately 220,000 clones, around 85% seen once. Sequencing was done on a sample of peripheral blood. These receptors were obtained from a woman of 80 years or more with acute or convalescent COVID-19. The conserved cysteine and the conserved F or W are not part of the CDR3 here.

TRBV5-4	TRBJ2-5	ASSLELAGGDETQY
TRBV9	TRBJ2-3	ASSPRGRGGSTDTQY
TRBV15	TRBJ2-3	ATSRDPSISDTQY
TRBV23-1	TRBJ2-2	ATVDRVHTGELF
TRBV19	TRBJ2-7	ATGQGNYEQY
TRBV5-1	TRBJ2-2	ASSLVRRNTGELF
TRBV5-1	TRBJ2-5	ASSLDGTTQETQY
TRBV4-2	TRBJ2-7	ASSQERWTSGAGEQY
TRBV29-1	TRBJ2-7	SVEGPSGSPSEQY
TRBV18	TRBJ1-1	ASSRQDRSNTEAF
TRBV5-4	TRBJ2-7	ASSPTTGGVSYEQY
TRBV11-2	TRBJ2-1	ASSSELALSYNEQF
TRBV2	TRBJ2-3	ASRNGQGTDTQY
TRBV6-5	TRBJ2-4	ASSYRTSGGRNIQY
TRBV2	TRBJ1-1	ASSEGAVRGTEAF
TRBV11-2	TRBJ1-2	ASSGVRGRTNYGYT
TRBV5-1	TRBJ1-3	ATTYRVGTGNTIY
TRBV13	TRBJ1-1	ASSFDKNTEAF
TRBV6-6	TRBJ1-6	ASRDRGDNSPLH
TRBV25-1	TRBJ1-3	ASSLTGASGNTIY
TRBV25-1	TRBJ1-2	ASRKAAGTGGNFYGYT
TRBV11-2	TRBJ1-4	ASSATTGGDEKLF
TRBV28	TRBJ2-7	ASRLGKGIPPYEQY
TRBV10-3	TRBJ1-1	AISGYAESNTEAF
TRBV19	TRBJ1-4	ASSRGPNEKLF
TRBV13	TRBJ2-7	ASSLPRGLAAPYEQY
TRBV24-1	TRBJ2-1	ATSTGTGRSYNEQF
TRBV7-8	TRBJ2-1	ASSSRGQGANDEQF
TRBV7-3	TRBJ1-1	ASSVDRNTEAF
TRBV2	TRBJ2-3	ASSDRTGGTDTQY
TRBV10-3	TRBJ2-2	AISGQAGELF
TRBV3-1/TRBV3-2	TRBJ1-3	ASSSQGWNSGNTIY
TRBV14	TRBJ2-5	ASSLGGSETQY
TRBV5-5	TRBJ1-4	ASSLGQGNEKLF
TRBV7-2	TRBJ2-1	ASSTNSGGAGHNEQF
TRBV2	TRBJ2-3	ASSEGTGSTDTQY
TRBV5-5	TRBJ1-2	ASSLGQGIVANYGYT
TRBV2	TRBJ2-5	ASSEMAGREETQY
TRBV5-4	TRBJ1-2	ASSSLTGSFGYT
TRBV5-1	TRBJ1-1	ASSRARDTEAF
TRBV7-2	TRBJ2-7	ASSSTTGGYEQY
TRBV5-1	TRBJ2-5	ASSSAGGGETQY
TRBV18	TRBJ1-1	ASSPRQGNTEAF